These T cell receptor beta chains were read from a single sample in a study of cytomegalovirus exposure and HLA in healthy donors. Profiling relied on immunoSEQ multiplex PCR, and the TCRdb table lists in-frame clones only, not all of them. This repertoire shows 150,000 to 200,000 clones, roughly 80% found once; its top ten account for around 5.9%. Sequencing input: PBMCs. The receptors were sampled from a woman in her 30s in good health and CMV-seropositive. CDR3s include the opening cysteine and the closing phenylalanine or tryptophan. A D gene is named only where the DNA matches it firmly. The listing skips clone size in some rows; elsewhere it reads once, few, many or a size class.

abundance: NA; j_gene: TRBJ1-3; v_gene: TRBV4-1; d_gene: TRBD1; CDR3nt: TGCGCCAGCAGCCAACAGGGGGCGACGGGAAACACCATATATTTT; CDR3aa: CASSQQGATGNTIYF
abundance: NA; j_gene: TRBJ2-5; v_gene: TRBV6-6; d_gene: NA; CDR3nt: TGTGCCAGCAGCATAGGAGTTCGGGAGACCCAGTACTTC; CDR3aa: CASSIGVRETQYF
abundance: NA; j_gene: TRBJ1-5; v_gene: TRBV5-6; d_gene: TRBD1; CDR3nt: TGTGCCAGCAGCTTGGGAGGACAGGGGGATAATCAGCCCCAGCATTTT; CDR3aa: CASSLGGQGDNQPQHF
abundance: NA; j_gene: TRBJ2-7; v_gene: TRBV11-3; d_gene: NA; CDR3nt: TGTGCCAGCAGCTTAGATGGCCACGAGCAGTACTTC; CDR3aa: CASSLDGHEQYF
abundance: NA; j_gene: TRBJ2-1; v_gene: TRBV9; d_gene: NA; CDR3nt: TGTGCCAGCAGCGTAGTTGGTCTAGCGATACGTAATGAGCAGTTCTTC; CDR3aa: CASSVVGLAIRNEQFF
abundance: NA; j_gene: TRBJ2-1; v_gene: TRBV7-8; d_gene: TRBD2; CDR3nt: TGTGCCAGCAGTCTAGCGGGAGGAATTAGGTCCTACAATGAGCAGTTCTTC; CDR3aa: CASSLAGGIRSYNEQFF
abundance: NA; j_gene: TRBJ2-1; v_gene: TRBV28; d_gene: TRBD2; CDR3nt: TGTGCCAGCAGTAACGGGTGGGTGACTAGCGGGAGTAGCGCCTACAATGAGCAGTTCTTC; CDR3aa: CASSNGWVTSGSSAYNEQFF
abundance: once; j_gene: TRBJ2-1; v_gene: TRBV5-1; d_gene: TRBD2; CDR3nt: TGCGCCAGCAGCCTGCAGCGGGAGGTTTATAATGAGCAGTTCTTC; CDR3aa: CASSLQREVYNEQFF
abundance: NA; j_gene: TRBJ2-1; v_gene: TRBV9; d_gene: TRBD2; CDR3nt: TGTGCCAGCAGCTCAATAAGGGGACTAGCGGGGGGCCTCAATGAGCAGTTCTTC; CDR3aa: CASSSIRGLAGGLNEQFF
abundance: NA; j_gene: TRBJ1-2; v_gene: TRBV28; d_gene: NA; CDR3nt: TGTGCCAGCAGTTTACCGGGGGATGGCTACACCTTC; CDR3aa: CASSLPGDGYTF
abundance: NA; j_gene: TRBJ2-3; v_gene: TRBV10-3; d_gene: TRBD2; CDR3nt: TGTGCCATATCTAGCGGGAGGGCAGATACGCAGTATTTT; CDR3aa: CAISSGRADTQYF
abundance: NA; j_gene: TRBJ1-5; v_gene: TRBV7-9; d_gene: NA; CDR3nt: TGTGCCAGCAGCGCTAAAGGGGGACCTAGCAATCAGCCCCAGCATTTT; CDR3aa: CASSAKGGPSNQPQHF
abundance: NA; j_gene: TRBJ2-2; v_gene: TRBV7-2; d_gene: NA; CDR3nt: TGTGCCAGCAGCCCGCGCGGGGAGCTGTTTTTT; CDR3aa: CASSPRGELFF
abundance: NA; j_gene: TRBJ1-2; v_gene: TRBV27; d_gene: NA; CDR3nt: TGTGCCAGCAGTTCCTCTAGGGCAGGGAACTATGGCTACACCTTC; CDR3aa: CASSSSRAGNYGYTF
abundance: NA; j_gene: TRBJ2-7; v_gene: TRBV25-1; d_gene: TRBD1; CDR3nt: TGTGCCAGCAGAGAGACAGGGGGCGTCTACGAGCAGTACTTC; CDR3aa: CASRETGGVYEQYF
abundance: once; j_gene: TRBJ1-2; v_gene: TRBV7-8; d_gene: NA; CDR3nt: TGTGCCAGCAGCCTGGCCGTTGCCAATAACTATGGCTACACCTTC; CDR3aa: CASSLAVANNYGYTF